The rows below give T cell receptor beta chains drawn from one sample of a study of Graves' ophthalmopathy and Graves' hyperthyroidism. Each CDR3 protein is one row after TCRdb ran MiXCR on the multiplex PCR reads. This sample has 500,000 to 800,000 distinct CDR3 sequences; 35% to 45% occur once, and the top ten carry 3% to 3.5%. The specimen sequenced was peripheral blood. The receptors shown here come from an adult man with Graves' ophthalmopathy. Both conserved end residues are part of each CDR3. A row's size may be missing; if present it is once, few, many or a size class.

v_call	clone_size	cdr3_aa
TRBV20-1	NA	CSAWSGVVTEAFF
TRBV29-1	NA	CSVLDGLLGETQYF
TRBV15	NA	CATSSLVSGEPQHF
TRBV10-3	few	CASSYLDPGAGNTIYF
TRBV19	NA	CASTKAGGGYTF
TRBV5-1	NA	CASSNRDRGSFSPLHF
TRBV7-9	NA	CASRPDKGREASF
TRBV9	NA	CASSTRDRGRNGYTF
TRBV12-3/TRBV12-4	few	CASGLGLSSGNTIYF
TRBV19	many	CASSRLGVAASETQYF
TRBV9	NA	CASSVAGKGSGNTIYF
TRBV6-2/TRBV6-3	NA	CASLPGQGVGGYTF
TRBV5-4	NA	CASSLAQGHTGELFF
TRBV2	many	CASSDNHNSPLHF
TRBV11-2	NA	CASSLVPGISGDTQYF
TRBV25-1	few	CASSGRAGMYQETQYF
TRBV5-8	many	CASSSGAVYEQYF
TRBV2	many	CASLRDRVYGYTF
TRBV9	many	CASRGADTEAFF
TRBV2	few	CASRFRAVQETQYF
TRBV20-1	few	CSARDNAGSSYNSPLHF
TRBV7-3	NA	CASSPGAPPYEQYF
TRBV5-4	few	CASSSEGGRETQYF
TRBV5-5	NA	CASSFGRVDEKLFF
TRBV25-1	NA	CASRYSGTGDWIYTF
TRBV7-3	many	CASSLPGSHTEAFF
TRBV7-8	many	CASSFTGGPRSGNTIYF